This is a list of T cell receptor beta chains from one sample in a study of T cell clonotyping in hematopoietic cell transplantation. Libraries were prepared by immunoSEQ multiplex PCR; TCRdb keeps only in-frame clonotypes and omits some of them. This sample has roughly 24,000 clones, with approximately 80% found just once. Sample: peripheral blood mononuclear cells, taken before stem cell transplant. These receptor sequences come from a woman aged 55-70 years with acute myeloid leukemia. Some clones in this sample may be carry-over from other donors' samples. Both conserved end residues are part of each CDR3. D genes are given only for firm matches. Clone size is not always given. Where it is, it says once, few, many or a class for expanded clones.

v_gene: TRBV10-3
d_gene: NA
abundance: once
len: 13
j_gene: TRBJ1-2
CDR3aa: CAISGRGKGGYTF
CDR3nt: TGTGCCATCAGTGGGCGGGGGAAGGGCGGCTACACCTTC

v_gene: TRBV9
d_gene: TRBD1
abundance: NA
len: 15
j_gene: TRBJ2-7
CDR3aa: CASSVDEQTGYEQYF
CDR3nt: TGTGCCAGCAGCGTAGATGAACAGACAGGGTACGAGCAGTACTTC

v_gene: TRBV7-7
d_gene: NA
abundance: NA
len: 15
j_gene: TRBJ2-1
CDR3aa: CASSPGTHKGNEQFF
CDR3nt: TGTGCTAGCAGCCCCGGCACACACAAGGGCAATGAGCAGTTCTTC

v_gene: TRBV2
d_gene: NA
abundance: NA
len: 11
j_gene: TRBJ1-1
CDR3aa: CASSQGFEAFF
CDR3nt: TGTGCCAGCAGCCAAGGTTTTGAGGCTTTCTTT

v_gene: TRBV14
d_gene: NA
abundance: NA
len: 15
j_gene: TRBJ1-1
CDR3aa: CASSQAGRLWTEAFF
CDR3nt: TGTGCCAGCAGCCAAGCGGGGAGGTTGTGGACTGAAGCTTTCTTT

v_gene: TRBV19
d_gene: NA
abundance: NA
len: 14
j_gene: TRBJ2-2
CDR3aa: CASSISLNTGELFF
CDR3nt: TGTGCCAGTAGTATTTCACTGAACACCGGGGAGCTGTTTTTT

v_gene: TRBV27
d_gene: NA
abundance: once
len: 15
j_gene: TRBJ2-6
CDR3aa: CASTAIFSGANVLTF
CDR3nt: TGTGCCAGCACCGCCATTTTTTCTGGGGCCAACGTCCTGACTTTC

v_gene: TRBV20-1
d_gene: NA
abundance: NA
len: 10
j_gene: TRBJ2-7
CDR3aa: CSARVQQQYF
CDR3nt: TGCAGTGCTAGAGTTCAGCAGCAGTACTTC

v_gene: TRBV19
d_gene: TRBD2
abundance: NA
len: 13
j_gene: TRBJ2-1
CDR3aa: CASRAGGQNEQFF
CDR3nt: TGTGCCAGCCGAGCGGGAGGGCAAAATGAGCAGTTCTTC

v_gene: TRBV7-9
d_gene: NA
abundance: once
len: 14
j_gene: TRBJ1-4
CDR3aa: CASSSRDRGEKLFF
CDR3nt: TGTGCCAGCAGCAGCCGGGACCGAGGGGAAAAACTGTTTTTT

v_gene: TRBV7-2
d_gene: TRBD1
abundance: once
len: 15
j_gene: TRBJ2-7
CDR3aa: CASSSHRGRTYEQYF
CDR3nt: TGTGCCAGCAGCTCACACAGGGGGCGCACCTACGAGCAGTACTTC

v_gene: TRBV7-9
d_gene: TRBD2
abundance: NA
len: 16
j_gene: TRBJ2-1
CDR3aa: CASSLTSGAMRNEQFF
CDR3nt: TGTGCCAGCAGCTTAACTAGCGGGGCTATGAGGAATGAGCAGTTCTTC

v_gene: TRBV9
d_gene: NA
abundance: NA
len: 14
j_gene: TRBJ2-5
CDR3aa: CASSPTGGSKTQYF
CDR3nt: TGTGCCAGCAGCCCAACCGGGGGTTCAAAGACCCAGTACTTC

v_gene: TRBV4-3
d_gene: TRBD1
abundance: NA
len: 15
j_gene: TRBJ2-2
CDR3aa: CASSPGTGYTGELFF
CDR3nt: TGCGCCAGCAGCCCCGGGACAGGATACACCGGGGAGCTGTTTTTT

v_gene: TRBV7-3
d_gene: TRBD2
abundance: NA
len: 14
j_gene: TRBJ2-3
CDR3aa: CASSSGLAIDTQYF
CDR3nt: TGTGCCAGCAGCTCGGGACTAGCGATAGATACGCAGTATTTT

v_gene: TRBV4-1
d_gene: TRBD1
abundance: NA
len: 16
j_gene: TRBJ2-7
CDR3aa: CASSLEQGGYSYEQYF
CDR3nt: TGCGCCAGCAGCCTCGAACAGGGGGGCTACTCCTACGAGCAGTACTTC

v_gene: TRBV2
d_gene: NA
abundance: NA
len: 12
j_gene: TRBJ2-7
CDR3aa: CASSGSSYEQYF
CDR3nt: TGTGCCAGCAGTGGTTCTTCGTACGAGCAGTACTTC

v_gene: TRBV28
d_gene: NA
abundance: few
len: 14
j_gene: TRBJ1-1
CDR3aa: CASSPPHGITEAFF
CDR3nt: TGTGCCAGCAGTCCCCCTCACGGGATCACTGAAGCTTTCTTT

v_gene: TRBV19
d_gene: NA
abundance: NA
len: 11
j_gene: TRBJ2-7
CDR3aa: CASSQGAWQYF
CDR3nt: TGTGCCAGTTCACAGGGTGCATGGCAGTACTTC

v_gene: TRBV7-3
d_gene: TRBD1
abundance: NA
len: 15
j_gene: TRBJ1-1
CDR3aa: CASSSRTGMNTEAFF
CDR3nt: TGTGCCAGCAGCTCGCGGACAGGGATGAACACTGAAGCTTTCTTT

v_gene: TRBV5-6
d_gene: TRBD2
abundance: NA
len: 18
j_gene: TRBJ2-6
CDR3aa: CASSLGLAERSGANVLTF
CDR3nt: TGTGCCAGCAGCTTGGGACTAGCAGAACGATCTGGGGCCAACGTCCTGACTTTC

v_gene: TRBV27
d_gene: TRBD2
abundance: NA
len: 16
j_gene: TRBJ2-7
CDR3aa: CASSLISGGLSYEQYF
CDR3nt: TGTGCCAGCAGTTTAATAAGCGGGGGCCTCTCCTACGAGCAGTACTTC

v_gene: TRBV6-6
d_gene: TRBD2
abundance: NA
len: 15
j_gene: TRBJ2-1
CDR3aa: CASSTGTSGKDEQFF
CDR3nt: TGTGCCAGCAGTACCGGGACTAGCGGGAAAGACGAGCAGTTCTTC

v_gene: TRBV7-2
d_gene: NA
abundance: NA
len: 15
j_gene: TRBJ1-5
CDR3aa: CASSLPGYGGQPQHF
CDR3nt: TGTGCCAGCAGCTTACCAGGGTATGGCGGTCAGCCCCAGCATTTT

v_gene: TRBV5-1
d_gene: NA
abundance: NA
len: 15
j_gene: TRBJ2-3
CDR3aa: CASSFRLGGTDTQYF
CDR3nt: TGCGCCAGCAGCTTTCGTTTAGGGGGTACAGATACGCAGTATTTT

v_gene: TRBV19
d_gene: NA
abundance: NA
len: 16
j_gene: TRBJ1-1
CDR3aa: CASSIVDARRGTEAFF
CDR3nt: TGTGCCAGTAGTATAGTAGACGCCCGGAGGGGCACTGAAGCTTTCTTT

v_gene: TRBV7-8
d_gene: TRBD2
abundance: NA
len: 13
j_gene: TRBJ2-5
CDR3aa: CASRVAGQETQYF
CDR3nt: TGTGCCAGCAGGGTAGCGGGCCAAGAGACCCAGTACTTC

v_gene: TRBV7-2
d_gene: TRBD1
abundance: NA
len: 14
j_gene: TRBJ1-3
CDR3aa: CASSLGTGGNTIYF
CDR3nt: TGTGCCAGCAGCTTAGGGACAGGGGGAAACACCATATATTTT

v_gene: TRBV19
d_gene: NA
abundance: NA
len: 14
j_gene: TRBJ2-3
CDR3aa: CASSMNRRTDTQYF
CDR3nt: TGTGCCAGTAGTATGAATCGACGCACAGATACGCAGTATTTT

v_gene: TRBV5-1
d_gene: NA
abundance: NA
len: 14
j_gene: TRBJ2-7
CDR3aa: CASSLTGSSYEQYF
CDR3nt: TGCGCCAGCAGCTTGACAGGGAGCTCCTACGAGCAGTACTTC

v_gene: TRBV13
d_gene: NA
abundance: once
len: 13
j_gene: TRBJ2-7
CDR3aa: CASSTVGNYEQYF
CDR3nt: TGTGCCAGCAGCACCGTGGGGAACTACGAGCAGTACTTC

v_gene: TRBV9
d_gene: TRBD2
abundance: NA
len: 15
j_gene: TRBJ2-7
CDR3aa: CASSVGREFTYEQYF
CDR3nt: TGTGCCAGCAGCGTAGGGCGGGAGTTCACCTACGAGCAGTACTTC

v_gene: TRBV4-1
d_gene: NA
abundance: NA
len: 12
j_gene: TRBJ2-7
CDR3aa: CASSQVPYEQYF
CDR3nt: TGCGCCAGCAGCCAAGTTCCATACGAGCAGTACTTC

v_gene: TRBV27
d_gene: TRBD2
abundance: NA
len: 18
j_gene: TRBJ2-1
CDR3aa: CASSSKTRTSFLNNEQFF
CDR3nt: TGTGCCAGCAGTTCAAAGACGAGGACTAGTTTTTTGAACAATGAGCAGTTCTTC

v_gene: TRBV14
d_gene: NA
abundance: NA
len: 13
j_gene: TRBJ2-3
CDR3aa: CASSHADFDTQYF
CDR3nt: TGTGCCAGCAGCCACGCAGATTTCGATACGCAGTATTTT

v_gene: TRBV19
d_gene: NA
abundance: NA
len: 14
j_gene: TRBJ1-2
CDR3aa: CASSMGTQSYGYTF
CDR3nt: TGTGCCAGTAGTATGGGGACCCAGTCCTATGGCTACACCTTC

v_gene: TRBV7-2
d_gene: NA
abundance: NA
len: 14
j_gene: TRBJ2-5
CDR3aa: CASSLNGGKETQYF
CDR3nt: TGTGCCAGCAGCTTAAACGGCGGAAAAGAGACCCAGTACTTC

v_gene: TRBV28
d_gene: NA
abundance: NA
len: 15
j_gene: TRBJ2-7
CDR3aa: CASSSGGGKHYEQYF
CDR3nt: TGTGCCAGCAGTTCAGGGGGAGGTAAACACTACGAGCAGTACTTC

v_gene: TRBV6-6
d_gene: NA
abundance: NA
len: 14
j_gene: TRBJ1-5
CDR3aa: CASSYEGLYQPQHF
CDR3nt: TGTGCCAGCAGTTACGAAGGGCTCTATCAGCCCCAGCATTTT

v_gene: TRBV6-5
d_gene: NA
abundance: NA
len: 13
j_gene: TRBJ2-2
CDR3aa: CASSYGGYGELFF
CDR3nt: TGTGCCAGCAGTTACGGGGGGTACGGGGAGCTGTTTTTT

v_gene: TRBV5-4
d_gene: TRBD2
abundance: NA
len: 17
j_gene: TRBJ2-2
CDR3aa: CASSPTSGRGNTGELFF
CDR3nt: TGTGCCAGCAGCCCGACTAGCGGGAGGGGAAACACCGGGGAGCTGTTTTTT

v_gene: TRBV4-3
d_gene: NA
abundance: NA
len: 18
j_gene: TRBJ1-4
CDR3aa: CASSQEHQGWSGNEKLFF
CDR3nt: TGCGCCAGCAGCCAAGAACATCAGGGTTGGAGTGGTAATGAAAAACTGTTTTTT

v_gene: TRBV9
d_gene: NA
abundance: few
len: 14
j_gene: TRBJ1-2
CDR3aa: CASSSPTENYGYTF
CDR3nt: TGTGCCAGCAGCAGCCCGACAGAGAACTATGGCTACACCTTC

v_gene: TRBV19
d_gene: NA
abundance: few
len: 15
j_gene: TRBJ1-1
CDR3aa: CASSIGEGENTEAFF
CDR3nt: TGTGCCAGTAGTATAGGGGAGGGTGAGAACACTGAAGCTTTCTTT

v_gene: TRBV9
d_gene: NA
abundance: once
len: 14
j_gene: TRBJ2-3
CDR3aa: CASSATNLRDTQYF
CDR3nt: TGTGCCAGCAGCGCAACAAATTTAAGAGATACGCAGTATTTT

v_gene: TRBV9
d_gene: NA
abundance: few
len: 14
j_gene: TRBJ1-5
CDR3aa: CASSAGVSNQPQHF
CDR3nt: TGTGCCAGCAGCGCCGGGGTATCTAATCAGCCCCAGCATTTT

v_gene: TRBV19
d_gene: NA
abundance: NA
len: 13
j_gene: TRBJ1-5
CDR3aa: CASRGLSNQPQHF
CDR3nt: TGTGCCAGCCGAGGGCTCAGCAATCAGCCCCAGCATTTT

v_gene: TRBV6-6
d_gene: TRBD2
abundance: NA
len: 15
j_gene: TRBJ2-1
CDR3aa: CASSPTSGSGNEQFF
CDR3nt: TGTGCCAGCAGCCCGACTAGCGGGAGTGGTAATGAGCAGTTCTTC

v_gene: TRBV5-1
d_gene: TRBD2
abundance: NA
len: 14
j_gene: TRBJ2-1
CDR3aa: CASRSGTTYNEQFF
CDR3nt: TGCGCCAGCAGAAGCGGGACGACCTACAATGAGCAGTTCTTC

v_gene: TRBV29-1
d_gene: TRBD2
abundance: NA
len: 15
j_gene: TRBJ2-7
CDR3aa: CSVEILRERASEQYF
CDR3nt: TGCAGCGTTGAAATTCTGCGGGAGAGGGCAAGCGAGCAGTACTTC

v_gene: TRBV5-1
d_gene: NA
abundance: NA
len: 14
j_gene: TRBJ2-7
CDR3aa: CASSPSTSPDEQYF
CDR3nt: TGCGCCAGCAGCCCATCGACTAGTCCTGACGAGCAGTACTTC

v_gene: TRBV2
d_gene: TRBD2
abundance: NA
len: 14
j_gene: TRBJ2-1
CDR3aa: CASRGSGAYNEQFF
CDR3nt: TGTGCCAGCAGAGGTAGCGGGGCCTACAATGAGCAGTTCTTC

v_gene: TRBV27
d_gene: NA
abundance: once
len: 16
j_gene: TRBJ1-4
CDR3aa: CASRVRAGGTNEKLFF
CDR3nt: TGTGCCAGCAGGGTCAGGGCGGGAGGGACTAATGAAAAACTGTTTTTT

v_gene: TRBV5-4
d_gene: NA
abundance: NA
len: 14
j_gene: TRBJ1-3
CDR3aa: CASSLGTNGNTIYF
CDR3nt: TGTGCCAGCAGCCTCGGAACTAATGGAAACACCATATATTTT

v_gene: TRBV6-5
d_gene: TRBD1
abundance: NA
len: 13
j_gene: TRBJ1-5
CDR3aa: CASSPDRVQPQHF
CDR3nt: TGTGCCAGCAGCCCGGACAGGGTACAGCCCCAGCATTTT